This T cell receptor (beta chain) was captured by sequencing in a study of T cell changes during pregnancy in multiple sclerosis. The CDR3 runs to 16 residues. In germline, CDR1 is LNHDA, CDR2 SQIVND (reference sequence). V lost 1 base and J lost 4; bases outside the gene matches: 4. The protocol was immunoSEQ multiplex PCR, while the TCRdb copy is restricted to in-frame clones and leaves out a portion. The table includes tens of thousands of clones, around 92% detected once. The rearrangement links TRBV19 to TRBJ2-1; 10 bases line up with TRBD2. Specimen: peripheral blood, collected after pregnancy. The TCR sequence derives from a female donor with multiple sclerosis, enrolled in a pregnancy study. The CDR3: CASSIGTSGGYNEQFF. CDR3 sequence (DNA): TGTGCCAGTAGTATAGGGACTAGCGGAGGGTACAATGAGCAGTTCTTC.